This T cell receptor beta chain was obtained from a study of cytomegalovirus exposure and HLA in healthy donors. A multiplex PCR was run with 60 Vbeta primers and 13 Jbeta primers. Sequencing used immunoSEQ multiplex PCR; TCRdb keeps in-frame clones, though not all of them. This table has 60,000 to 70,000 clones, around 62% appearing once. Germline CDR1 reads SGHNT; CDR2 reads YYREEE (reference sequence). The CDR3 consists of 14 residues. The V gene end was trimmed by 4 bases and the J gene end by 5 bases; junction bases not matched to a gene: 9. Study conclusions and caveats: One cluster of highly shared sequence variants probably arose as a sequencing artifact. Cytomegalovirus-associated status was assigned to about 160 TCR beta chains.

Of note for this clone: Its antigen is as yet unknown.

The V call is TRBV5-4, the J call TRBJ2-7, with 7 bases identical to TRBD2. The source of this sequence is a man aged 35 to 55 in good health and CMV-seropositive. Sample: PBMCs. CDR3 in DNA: TGTGCCAGCAGCACGCGTGGCGGGAGTCACGAGCAGTACTTC. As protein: CASSTRGGSHEQYF.